This T cell receptor (beta chain) was found in a study of vaccination and CD4 T cells after COVID-19. Remarks on this clonotype: What it recognizes is unknown. A much larger clone sits a single nucleotide away, making a read error possible.

Cultured CD4+ T cells had their DNA profiled by the Oncomine TCR Beta short-read assay. Researchers extracted genomic DNA from CD4+ T cells that had been cultured. TCRdb redid the calling of the PCR reads with MiXCR, one entry per CDR3 protein. This repertoire shows roughly 3,300 distinct CDR3 sequences, over 15% found once; its top ten account for 25% to 30%. The V and J ends lost 4 bases and 4 bases respectively, with 9 bases between them. The CDR3 length is 13 residues. From germline, CDR1 is KGHDR and CDR2 SFDVKD. Treatment in this sample: approximately nine-day PBMC culture with coronavirus spike peptide pools or control peptides (ViraFEST assay). ViraFEST used peptide pools to expand antigen-specific T cells before TCR sequencing.

The specimen was CD4+ T cells from blood, cultured in vitro. The sequence was obtained from a human donor who had recovered from COVID-19. The chain employs TRBV24-1 and TRBJ1-1; maybe TRBD1 (6 bases). CDR3 amino acids: CATSESQGTEAFF. CDR3 DNA: TGTGCCACCAGTGAATCACAGGGCACTGAAGCTTTCTTT.